This T cell receptor (beta chain) emerged from a study of blood T cell repertoires in COVID-19. Trimming removed 6 bases at V and 9 bases at J, with 9 bases between. The CDR3 is 11 amino acids. In germline, CDR1 is MNHEY, CDR2 SVGEGT. Assay used: immunoSEQ multiplex PCR; TCRdb lists only in-frame clones, some missing. Of just over 250,000 clones in the sample, around nine tenths were seen once. The chain links TRBV6-2 or TRBV6-3 to TRBJ2-1; D uncertain. The TCR was taken from a woman aged 65 to 85 with COVID-19, enrolled during active disease. The sample comprised peripheral blood. The CDR3 here is CASSTVGEQFF. For the CDR3, the DNA is TGTGCCAGCAGCACGGTCGGTGAGCAGTTCTTC.